This TCR beta chain derives from a study of post-analysis software for immune sequencing data. Study-wide results and limits: Patients had higher frequencies than controls of about five TRBV segments, including TRBV5-6, TRBV5-1 and TRBV20-1.

Germline V gives CDR1 ENHRY, CDR2 SYGVKD. V dropped 6 bases and J dropped 2; count of bases not matched to a gene: 11. The CDR3 has 17 residues. Points on this clonotype: Antigen: not known.

Prepared libraries of TCR beta cDNA carried unique molecular identifiers. Each CDR3 protein is one row after TCRdb ran MiXCR on the PCR reads. The sample contains fewer than 900,000 distinct CDR3 sequences, just over 45% of which appear only once. The chain recombines TRBV10-3 with TRBJ2-3; 10 positions match TRBD1. This sequence was found in a girl aged 10-17 years with multiple sclerosis. Sequenced material: blood. Here the CDR3 DNA reads TGTGCCATCAGGGGCGCCCGGGACAGGGGCGTCACAGATACGCAGTATTTT. Translation: CAIRGARDRGVTDTQYF.